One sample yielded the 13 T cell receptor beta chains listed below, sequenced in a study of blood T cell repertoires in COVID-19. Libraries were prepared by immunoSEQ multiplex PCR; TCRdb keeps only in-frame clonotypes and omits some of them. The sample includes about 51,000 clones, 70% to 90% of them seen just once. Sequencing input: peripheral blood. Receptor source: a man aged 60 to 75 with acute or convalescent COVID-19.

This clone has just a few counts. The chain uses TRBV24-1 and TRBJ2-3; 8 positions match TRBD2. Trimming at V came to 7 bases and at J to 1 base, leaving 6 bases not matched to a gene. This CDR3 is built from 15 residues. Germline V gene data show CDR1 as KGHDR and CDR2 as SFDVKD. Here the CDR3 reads CATSRGGGGTDTQYF. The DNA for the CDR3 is TGTGCCACCAGCCGGGGGGGTGGCGGCACAGATACGCAGTATTTT.

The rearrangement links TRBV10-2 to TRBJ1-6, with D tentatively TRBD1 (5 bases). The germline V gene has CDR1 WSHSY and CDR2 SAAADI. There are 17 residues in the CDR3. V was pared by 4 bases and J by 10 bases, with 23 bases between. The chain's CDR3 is CASSAFSRGREGSPLHF. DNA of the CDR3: TGCGCCAGCAGTGCATTTTCCCGGGGCCGGGAGGGATCACCCCTCCACTTT.

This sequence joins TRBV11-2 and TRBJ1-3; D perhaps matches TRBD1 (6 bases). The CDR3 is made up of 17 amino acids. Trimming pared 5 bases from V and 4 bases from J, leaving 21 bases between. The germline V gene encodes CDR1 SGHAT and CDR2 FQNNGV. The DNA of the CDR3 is TGTGCCAGCAGCCTCCCCTCCGGGGGGCTAGGAGGAAACACCATATATTTT. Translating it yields CASSLPSGGLGGNTIYF.

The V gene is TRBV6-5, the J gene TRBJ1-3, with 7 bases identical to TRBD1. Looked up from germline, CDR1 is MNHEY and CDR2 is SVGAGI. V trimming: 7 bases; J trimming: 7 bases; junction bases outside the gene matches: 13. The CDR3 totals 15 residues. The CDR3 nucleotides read TGTGCCAGCACCCAGGCACAGGGGACAAGTAACACCATATATTTT. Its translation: CASTQAQGTSNTIYF.

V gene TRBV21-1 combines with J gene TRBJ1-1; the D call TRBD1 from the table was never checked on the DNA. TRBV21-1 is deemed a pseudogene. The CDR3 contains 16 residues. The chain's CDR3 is CASSMDRVEGSTEAFF. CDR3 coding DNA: TGTGCCAGCAGCATGGACAGGGTAGAGGGTAGCACTGAAGCTTTCTTT.

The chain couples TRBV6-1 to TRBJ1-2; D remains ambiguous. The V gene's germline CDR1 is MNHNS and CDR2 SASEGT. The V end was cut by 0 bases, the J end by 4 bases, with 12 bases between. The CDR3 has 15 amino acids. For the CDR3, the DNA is TGTGCCAGCAGTGAAGCTATATTGGCCCTCTATGGCTACACCTTC. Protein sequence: CASSEAILALYGYTF.

CDR3 region: CASSRTAYEQYF. For the CDR3, the DNA is TGTGCCAGCAGCCGTACAGCCTACGAGCAGTACTTC. The chain combines TRBV6-6 with TRBJ2-7; D call uncertain. This CDR3 has 12 residues. The germline V gene has CDR1 MNHNY and CDR2 SVGAGI (reference sequence). V was trimmed by 6 bases and J by 2 bases, leaving 8 bases between them.

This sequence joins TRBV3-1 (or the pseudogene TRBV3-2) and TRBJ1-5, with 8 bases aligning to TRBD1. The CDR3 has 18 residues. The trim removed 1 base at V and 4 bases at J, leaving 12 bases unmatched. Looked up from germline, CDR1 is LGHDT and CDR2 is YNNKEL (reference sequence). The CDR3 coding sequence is TGTGCCAGCAGCCAAGCCGGGACAGGCACCCTCCGGAATCAGCCCCAGCATTTT. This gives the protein CASSQAGTGTLRNQPQHF.

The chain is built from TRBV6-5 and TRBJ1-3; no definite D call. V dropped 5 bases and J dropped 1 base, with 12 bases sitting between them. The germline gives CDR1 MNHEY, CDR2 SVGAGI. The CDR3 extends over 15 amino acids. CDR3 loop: CASSIRLSSGNTIYF. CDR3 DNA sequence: TGTGCCAGCAGTATACGACTATCGTCTGGAAACACCATATATTTT.

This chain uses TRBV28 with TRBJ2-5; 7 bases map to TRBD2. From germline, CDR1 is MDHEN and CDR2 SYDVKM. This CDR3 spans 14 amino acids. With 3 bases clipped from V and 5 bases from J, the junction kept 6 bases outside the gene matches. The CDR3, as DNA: TGTGCCAGCAGTTTCACCGGGACTACGGAGACCCAGTACTTC. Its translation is CASSFTGTTETQYF.

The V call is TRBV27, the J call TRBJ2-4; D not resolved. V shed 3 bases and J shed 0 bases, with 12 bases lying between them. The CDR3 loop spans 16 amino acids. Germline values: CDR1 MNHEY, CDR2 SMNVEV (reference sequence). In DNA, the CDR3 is TGTGCCAGCAGTTTTGGGCAGCTTCTAGCCAAAAACATTCAGTACTTC. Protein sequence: CASSFGQLLAKNIQYF.

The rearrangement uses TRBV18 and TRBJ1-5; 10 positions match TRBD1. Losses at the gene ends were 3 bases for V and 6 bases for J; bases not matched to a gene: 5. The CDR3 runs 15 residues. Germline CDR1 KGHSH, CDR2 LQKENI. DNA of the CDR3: TGTGCCAGCTCACCCGCCGGGACAGGGGTTCAGCCCCAGCATTTT. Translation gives CASSPAGTGVQPQHF.

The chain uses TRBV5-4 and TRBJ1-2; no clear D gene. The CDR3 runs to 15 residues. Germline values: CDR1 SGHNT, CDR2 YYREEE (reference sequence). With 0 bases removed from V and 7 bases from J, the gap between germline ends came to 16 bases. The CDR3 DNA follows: TGTGCCAGCAGCTTGGGGCGAGACGGGGTGACTGGCTACACCTTC. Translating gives CASSLGRDGVTGYTF.